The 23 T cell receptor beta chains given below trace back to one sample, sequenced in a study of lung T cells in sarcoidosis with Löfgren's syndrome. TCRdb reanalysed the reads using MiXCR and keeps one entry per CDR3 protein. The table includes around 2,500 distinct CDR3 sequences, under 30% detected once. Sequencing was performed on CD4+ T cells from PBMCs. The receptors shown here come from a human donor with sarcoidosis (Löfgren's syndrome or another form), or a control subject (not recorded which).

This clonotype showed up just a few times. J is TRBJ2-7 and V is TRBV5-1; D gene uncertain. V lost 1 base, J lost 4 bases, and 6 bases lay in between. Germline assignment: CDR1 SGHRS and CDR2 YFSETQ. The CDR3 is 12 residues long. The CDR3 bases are TGCGCCAGCAGCTTGAACACGTACGAGCAGTACTTC. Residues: CASSLNTYEQYF.

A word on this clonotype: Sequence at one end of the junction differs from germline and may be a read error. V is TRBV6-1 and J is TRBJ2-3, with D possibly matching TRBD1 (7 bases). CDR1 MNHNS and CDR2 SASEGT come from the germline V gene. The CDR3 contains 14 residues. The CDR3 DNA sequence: TGTGCCAGCAGCCCGGGACGGGGGACAGATACGCAGTATTTC. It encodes CASSPGRGTDTQYF.

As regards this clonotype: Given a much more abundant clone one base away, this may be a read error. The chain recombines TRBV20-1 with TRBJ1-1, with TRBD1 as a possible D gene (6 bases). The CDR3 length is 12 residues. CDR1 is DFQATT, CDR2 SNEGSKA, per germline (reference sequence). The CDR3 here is CSVRGGDTEAFF. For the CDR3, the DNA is TGCAGTGTTAGAGGGGGGGACACTGAAGCTTTCTTT.

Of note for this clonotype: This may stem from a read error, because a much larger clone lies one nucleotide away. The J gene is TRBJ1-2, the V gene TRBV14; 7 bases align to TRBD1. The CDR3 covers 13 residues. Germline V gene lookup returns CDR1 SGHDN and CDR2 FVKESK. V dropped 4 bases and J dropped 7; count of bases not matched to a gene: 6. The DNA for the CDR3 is TGTGCCAGCAGCCGAGAAAGACAGGGTGGCTACACCTTC. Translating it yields CASSRERQGGYTF.

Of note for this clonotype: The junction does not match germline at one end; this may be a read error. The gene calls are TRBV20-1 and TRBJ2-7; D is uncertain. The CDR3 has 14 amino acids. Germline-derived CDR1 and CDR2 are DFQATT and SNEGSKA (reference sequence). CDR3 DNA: TGTAGTGCTGGCTTTTCGAGAGGTTCCTACGAGCAGTACTTC. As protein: CSAGFSRGSYEQYF.

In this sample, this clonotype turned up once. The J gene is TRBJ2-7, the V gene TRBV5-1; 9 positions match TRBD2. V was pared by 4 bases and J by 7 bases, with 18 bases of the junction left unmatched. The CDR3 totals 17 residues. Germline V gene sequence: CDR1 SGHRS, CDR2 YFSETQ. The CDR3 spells CASSPVPGGVAGVEQYF. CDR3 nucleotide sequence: TGCGCCAGCAGCCCGGTCCCAGGCGGGGTAGCGGGGGTTGAGCAGTACTTC.

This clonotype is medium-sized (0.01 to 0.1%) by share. The CDR3 protein is CAIRLTSGSSYEQYF. The DNA for the CDR3 is TGTGCCATCAGACTAACTAGCGGGAGCTCCTACGAGCAGTACTTC. V and J are TRBV10-3 and TRBJ2-7, with 11 bases identical to TRBD2. V trimming: 6 bases; J trimming: 0 bases; junction bases outside the gene matches: 4. CDR1 and CDR2 from the germline V gene are ENHRY and SYGVKD. This CDR3 has 15 residues.

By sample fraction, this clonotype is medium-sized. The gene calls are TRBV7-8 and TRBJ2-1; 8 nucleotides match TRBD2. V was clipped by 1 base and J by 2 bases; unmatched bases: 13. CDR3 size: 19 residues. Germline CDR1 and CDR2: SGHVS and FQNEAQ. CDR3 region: CASSLVRELLADPYNEQFF. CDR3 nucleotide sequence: TGTGCCAGCAGCTTAGTCAGGGAGCTACTAGCGGACCCCTACAATGAGCAGTTCTTC.

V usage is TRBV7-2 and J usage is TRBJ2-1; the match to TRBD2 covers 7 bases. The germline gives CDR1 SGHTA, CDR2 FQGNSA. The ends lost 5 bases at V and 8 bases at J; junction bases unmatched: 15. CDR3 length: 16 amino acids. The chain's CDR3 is CASSAGGGRRVDEQFF. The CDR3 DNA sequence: TGTGCCAGCAGCGCAGGCGGCGGGAGAAGGGTCGATGAGCAGTTCTTC.

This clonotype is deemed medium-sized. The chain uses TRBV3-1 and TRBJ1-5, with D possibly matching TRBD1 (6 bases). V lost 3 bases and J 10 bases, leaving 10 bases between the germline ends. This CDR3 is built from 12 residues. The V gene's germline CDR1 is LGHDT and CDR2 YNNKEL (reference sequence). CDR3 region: CASSHQGTPQHF. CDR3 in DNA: TGTGCCAGCAGCCACCAGGGGACCCCCCAGCATTTT.

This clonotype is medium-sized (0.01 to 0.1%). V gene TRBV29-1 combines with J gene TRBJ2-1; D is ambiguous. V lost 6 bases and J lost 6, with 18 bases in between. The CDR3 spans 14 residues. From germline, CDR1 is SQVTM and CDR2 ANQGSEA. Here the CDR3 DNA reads TGCAGCGTCCGGCACCTCGGAAGCGCCAATGAGCAGTTCTTC. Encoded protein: CSVRHLGSANEQFF.

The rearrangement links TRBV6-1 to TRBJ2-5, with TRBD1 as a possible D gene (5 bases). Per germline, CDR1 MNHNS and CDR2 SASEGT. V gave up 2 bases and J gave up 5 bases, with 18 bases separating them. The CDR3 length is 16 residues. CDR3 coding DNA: TGTGCCAGCAGTGAACCCTGGATGGCCCCAGGGGAGACCCAGTACTTC. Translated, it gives CASSEPWMAPGETQYF.

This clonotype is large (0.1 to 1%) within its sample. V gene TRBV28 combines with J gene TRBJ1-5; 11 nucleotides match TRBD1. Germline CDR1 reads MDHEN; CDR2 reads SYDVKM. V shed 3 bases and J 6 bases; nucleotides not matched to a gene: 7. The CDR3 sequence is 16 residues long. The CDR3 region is CASSFGGQGARQPQHF. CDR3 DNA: TGTGCCAGCAGTTTCGGCGGACAGGGGGCTCGTCAGCCCCAGCATTTT.

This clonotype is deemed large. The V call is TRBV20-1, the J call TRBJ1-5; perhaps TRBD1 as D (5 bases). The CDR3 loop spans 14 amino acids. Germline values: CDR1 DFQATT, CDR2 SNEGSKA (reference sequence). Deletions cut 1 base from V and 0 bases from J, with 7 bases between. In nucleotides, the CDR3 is TGCAGTGCTAGAGGACAGTCTAGCAATCAGCCCCAGCATTTT. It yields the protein CSARGQSSNQPQHF.

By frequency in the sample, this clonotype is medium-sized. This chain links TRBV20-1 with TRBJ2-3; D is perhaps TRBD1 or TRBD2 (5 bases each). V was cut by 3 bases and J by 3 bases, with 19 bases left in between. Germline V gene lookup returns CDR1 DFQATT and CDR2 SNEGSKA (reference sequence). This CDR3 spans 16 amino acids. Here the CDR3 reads CSASRDSLGETDTQYF. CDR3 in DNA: TGCAGTGCTAGCCGCGACTCCCTAGGGGAGACAGATACGCAGTATTTT.

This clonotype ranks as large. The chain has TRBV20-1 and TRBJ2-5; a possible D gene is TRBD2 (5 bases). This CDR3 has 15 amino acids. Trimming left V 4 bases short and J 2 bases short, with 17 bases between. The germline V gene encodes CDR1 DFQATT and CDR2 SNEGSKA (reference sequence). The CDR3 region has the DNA TGCAGTGCTAATGGGAGAGTTTGGGAACAAGAGACCCAGTACTTC. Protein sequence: CSANGRVWEQETQYF.

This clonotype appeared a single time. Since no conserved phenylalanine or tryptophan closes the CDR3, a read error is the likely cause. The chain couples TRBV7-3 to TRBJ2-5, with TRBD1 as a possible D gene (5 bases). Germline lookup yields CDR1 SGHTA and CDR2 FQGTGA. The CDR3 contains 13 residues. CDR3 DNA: TGTGCCGGCAGCCTCAGGGTCCAAGAGACCCAGTACTCC. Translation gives CAGSLRVQETQYS.

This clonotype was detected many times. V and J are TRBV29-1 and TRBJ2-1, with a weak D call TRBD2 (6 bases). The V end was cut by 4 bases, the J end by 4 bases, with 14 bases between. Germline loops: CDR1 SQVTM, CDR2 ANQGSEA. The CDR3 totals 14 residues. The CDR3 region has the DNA TGCAGCGTTGTGGGGGGAGACGGTTACAATGAGCAGTTCTTC. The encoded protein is CSVVGGDGYNEQFF.

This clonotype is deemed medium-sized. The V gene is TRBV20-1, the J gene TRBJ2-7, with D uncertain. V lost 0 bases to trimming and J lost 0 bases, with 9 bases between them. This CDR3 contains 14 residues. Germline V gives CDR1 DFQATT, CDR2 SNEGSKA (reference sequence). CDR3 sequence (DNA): TGCAGTGCTAGAGATCCCGGTTCCTCCTACGAGCAGTACTTC. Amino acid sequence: CSARDPGSSYEQYF.

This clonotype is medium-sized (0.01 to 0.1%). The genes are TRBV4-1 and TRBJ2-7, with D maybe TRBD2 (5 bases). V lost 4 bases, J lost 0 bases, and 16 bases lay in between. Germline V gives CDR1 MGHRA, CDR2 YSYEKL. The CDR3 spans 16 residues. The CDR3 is CASSPRRSASSYEQYF. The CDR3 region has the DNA TGCGCCAGCAGCCCTCGGAGGTCCGCGAGCTCCTACGAGCAGTACTTC.

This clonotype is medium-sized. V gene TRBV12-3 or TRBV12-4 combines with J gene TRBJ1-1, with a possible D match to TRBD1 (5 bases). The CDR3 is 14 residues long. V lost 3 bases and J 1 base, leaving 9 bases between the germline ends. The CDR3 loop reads CASSLGQKNTEAFF. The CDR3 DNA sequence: TGTGCCAGCAGTTTGGGGCAGAAGAACACTGAAGCTTTCTTT.

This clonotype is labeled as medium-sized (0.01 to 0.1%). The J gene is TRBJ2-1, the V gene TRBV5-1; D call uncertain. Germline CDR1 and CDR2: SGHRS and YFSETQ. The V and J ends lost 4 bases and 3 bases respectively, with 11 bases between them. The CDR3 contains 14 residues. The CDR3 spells CASSMTPRYNEQFF. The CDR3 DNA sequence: TGCGCCAGCAGCATGACTCCTCGCTACAATGAGCAGTTCTTC.

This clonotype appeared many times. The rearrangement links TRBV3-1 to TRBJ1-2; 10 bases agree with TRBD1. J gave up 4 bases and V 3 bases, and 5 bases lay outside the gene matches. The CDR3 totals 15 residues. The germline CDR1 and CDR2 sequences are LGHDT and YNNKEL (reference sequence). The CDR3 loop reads CASSHVGTGAYGYTF. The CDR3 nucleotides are TGTGCCAGCAGCCATGTCGGGACAGGGGCCTATGGCTACACCTTC.